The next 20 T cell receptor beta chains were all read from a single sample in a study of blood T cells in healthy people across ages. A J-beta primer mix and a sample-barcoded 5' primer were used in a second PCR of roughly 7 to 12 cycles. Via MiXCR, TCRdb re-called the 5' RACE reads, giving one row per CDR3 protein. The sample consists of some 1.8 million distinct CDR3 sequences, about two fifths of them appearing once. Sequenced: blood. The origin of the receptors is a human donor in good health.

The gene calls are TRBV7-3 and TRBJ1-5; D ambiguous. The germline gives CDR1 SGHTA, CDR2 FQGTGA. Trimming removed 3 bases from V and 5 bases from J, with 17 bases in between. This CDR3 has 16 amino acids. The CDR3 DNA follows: TGTGCCAGCAGCTTTGGGTGGTCAGTCAGCGATCAGCCCCAGCATTTT. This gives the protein CASSFGWSVSDQPQHF.

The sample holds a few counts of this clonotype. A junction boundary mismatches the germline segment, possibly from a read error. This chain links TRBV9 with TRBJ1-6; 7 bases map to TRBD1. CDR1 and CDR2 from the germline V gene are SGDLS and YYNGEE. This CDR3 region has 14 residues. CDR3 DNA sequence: TGTGCCAGCAGCGGCCAGGGGGATAATCCACCCCTCCACTTT. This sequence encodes CASSGQGDNPPLHF. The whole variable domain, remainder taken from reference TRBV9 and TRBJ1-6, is DSGVTQTPKHLITATGQRVTLRCSPRSGDLSVYWYQQSLDQGLQFLIQYYNGEERAKGNILERFSAQQFPDLHSELNLSSLELGDSALYFCASSGQGDNPPLHFGNGTRLTVT.

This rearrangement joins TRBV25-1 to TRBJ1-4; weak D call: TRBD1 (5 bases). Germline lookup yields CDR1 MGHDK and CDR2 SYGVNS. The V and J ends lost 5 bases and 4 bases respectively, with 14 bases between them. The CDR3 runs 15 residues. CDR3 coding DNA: TGTGCCAGCAGTTTCCTCGGACAACTTAATGAAAAACTGTTTTTT. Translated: CASSFLGQLNEKLFF.

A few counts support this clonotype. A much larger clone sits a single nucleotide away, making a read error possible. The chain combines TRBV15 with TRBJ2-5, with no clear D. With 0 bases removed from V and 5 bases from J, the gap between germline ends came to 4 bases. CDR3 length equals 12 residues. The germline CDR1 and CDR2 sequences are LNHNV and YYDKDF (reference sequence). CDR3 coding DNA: TGTGCCACCAGCAGAGATGAGGAGACCCAGTACTTC. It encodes CATSRDEETQYF. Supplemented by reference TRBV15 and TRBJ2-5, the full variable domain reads DAMVIQNPRYQVTQFGKPVTLSCSQTLNHNVMYWYQQKSSQAPKLLFHYYDKDFNNEADTPDNFQSRRPNTSFCFLDIRSPGLGDTAMYLCATSRDEETQYFGPGTRLLVL.

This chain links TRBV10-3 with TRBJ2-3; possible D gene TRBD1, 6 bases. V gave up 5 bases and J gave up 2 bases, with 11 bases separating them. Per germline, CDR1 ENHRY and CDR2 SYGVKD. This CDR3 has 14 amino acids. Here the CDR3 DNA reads TGTGCCATCAGTCTGGGGGACAACACAGATACGCAGTATTTT. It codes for CAISLGDNTDTQYF.

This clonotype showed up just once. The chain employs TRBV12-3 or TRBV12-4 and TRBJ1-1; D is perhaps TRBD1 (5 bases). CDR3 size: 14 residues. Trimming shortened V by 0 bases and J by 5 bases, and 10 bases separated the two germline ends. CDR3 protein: CASSLAGGQTEAFF. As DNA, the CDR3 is TGTGCCAGCAGTTTAGCGGGAGGACAAACTGAAGCTTTCTTT.

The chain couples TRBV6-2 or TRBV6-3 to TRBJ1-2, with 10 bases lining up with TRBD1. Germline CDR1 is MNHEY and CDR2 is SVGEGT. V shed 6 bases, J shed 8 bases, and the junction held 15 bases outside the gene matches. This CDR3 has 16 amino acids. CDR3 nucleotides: TGTGCCAGCAGGACTCCCGGGACAGGGGAGCGTTACGGCTACACCTTC. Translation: CASRTPGTGERYGYTF.

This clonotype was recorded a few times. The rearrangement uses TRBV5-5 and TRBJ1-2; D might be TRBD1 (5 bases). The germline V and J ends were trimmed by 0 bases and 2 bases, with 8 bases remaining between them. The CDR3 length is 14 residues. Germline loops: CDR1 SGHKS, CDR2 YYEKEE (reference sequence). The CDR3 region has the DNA TGTGCCAGCAGCTTGGATGCAGGGAACTATGGCTACACCTTC. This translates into CASSLDAGNYGYTF.

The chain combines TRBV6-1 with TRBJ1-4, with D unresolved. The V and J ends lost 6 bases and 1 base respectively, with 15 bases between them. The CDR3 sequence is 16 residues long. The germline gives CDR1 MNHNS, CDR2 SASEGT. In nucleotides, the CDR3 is TGTGCCAGCAGCGACTGGGCAGAAGTAACTAATGAAAAACTGTTTTTT. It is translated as CASSDWAEVTNEKLFF.

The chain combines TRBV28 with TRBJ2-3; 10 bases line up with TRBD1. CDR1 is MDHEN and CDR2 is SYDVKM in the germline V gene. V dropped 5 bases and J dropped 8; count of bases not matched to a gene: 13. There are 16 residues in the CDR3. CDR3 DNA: TGTGCCAGCAGTCCCCTCGGACAGGGGGGTAGAGGTACGCAGTATTTT. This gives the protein CASSPLGQGGRGTQYF.

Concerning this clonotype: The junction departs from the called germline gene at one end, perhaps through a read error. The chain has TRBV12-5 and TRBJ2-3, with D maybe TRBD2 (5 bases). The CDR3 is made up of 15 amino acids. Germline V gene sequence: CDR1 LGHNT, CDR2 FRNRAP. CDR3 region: CTSGLVTSSTDTQYF. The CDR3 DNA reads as TGTACTAGTGGTTTGGTAACTTCTAGCACAGATACGCAGTATTTT.

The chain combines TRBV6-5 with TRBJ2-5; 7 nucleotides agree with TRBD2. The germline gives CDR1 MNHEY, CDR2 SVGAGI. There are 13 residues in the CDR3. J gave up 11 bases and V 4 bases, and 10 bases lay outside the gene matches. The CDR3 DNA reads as TGTGCCAGCAGTTTAGGAGCGGGGCGGATTCAGTACTTC. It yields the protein CASSLGAGRIQYF.

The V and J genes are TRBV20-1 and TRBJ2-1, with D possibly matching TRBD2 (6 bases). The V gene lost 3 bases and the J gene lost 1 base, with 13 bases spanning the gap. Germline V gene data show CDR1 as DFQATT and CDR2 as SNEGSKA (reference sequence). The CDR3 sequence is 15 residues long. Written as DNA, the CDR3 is TGCAGTGCTAGTCCAGTAGCGGTTTCCTACAATGAGCAGTTCTTC. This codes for CSASPVAVSYNEQFF.

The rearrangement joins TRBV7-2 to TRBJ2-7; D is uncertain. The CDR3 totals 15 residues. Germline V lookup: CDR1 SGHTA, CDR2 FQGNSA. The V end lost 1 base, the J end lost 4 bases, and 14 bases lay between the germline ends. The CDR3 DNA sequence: TGTGCCAGCAGCTTAGAGTTGGGCGGCCCTTACGAGCAGTACTTC. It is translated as CASSLELGGPYEQYF.

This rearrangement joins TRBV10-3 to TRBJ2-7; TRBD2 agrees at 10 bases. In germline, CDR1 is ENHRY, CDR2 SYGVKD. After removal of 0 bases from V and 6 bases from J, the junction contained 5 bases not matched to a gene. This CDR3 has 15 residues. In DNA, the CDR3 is TGTGCCATCAGTGAGTCTAGCGGGGGGCCGTCCGAGCAGTACTTC. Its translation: CAISESSGGPSEQYF.

CDR3 sequence reads: CASSFGLRNQPQHF. As DNA, the CDR3 is TGTGCCAGCAGTTTTGGGTTAAGGAATCAGCCCCAGCATTTT. This chain connects TRBV27 to TRBJ1-5; D gene uncertain. The CDR3 runs to 14 residues. CDR1 and CDR2 (germline): MNHEY, SMNVEV (reference sequence). Between the trimmed V and J ends, which lost 3 bases and 4 bases, there was a span of 10 bases.

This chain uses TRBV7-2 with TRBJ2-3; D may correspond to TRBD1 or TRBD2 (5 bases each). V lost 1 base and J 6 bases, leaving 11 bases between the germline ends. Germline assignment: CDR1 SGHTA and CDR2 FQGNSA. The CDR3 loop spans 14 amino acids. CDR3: CASSLVGVLDTQYF. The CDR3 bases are TGTGCCAGCAGCTTAGTGGGGGTACTGGATACGCAGTATTTT.

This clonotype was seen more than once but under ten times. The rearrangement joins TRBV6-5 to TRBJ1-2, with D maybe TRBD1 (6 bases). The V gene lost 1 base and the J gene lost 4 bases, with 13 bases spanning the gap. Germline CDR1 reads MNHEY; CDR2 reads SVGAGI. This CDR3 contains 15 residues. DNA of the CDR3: TGTGCCAGCAGTTACTATGTGGGGGCCGGCTATGGCTACACCTTC. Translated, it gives CASSYYVGAGYGYTF.

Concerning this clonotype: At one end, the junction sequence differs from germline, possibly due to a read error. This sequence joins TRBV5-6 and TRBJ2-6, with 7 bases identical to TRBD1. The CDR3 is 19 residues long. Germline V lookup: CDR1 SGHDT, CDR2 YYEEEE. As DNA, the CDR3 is TGTGCCAGCAGCCTACCAACGGGACAGCTCTCCTCTGGGGCCAACGTCCCGACTTTC. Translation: CASSLPTGQLSSGANVPTF. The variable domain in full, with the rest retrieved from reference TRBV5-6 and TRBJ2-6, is DAGVTQSPTHLIKTRGQQVTLRCSPKSGHDTVSWYQQALGQGPQFIFQYYEEEERQRGNFPDRFSGHQFPNYSSELNVNALLLGDSALYLCASSLPTGQLSSGANVPTFGAGSRLTVL.

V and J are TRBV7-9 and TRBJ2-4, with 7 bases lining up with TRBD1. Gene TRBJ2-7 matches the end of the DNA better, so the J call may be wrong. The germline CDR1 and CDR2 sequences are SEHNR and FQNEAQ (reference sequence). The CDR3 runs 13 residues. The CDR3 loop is CASSATGKNEQYF. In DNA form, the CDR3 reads TGTGCCAGCAGCGCGACAGGGAAGAACGAGCAGTACTTC.